The source of this T cell receptor beta chain is a study of cytomegalovirus exposure and HLA in healthy donors. Germline CDR1 is SGDLS and CDR2 is YYNGEE. The CDR3 spans 14 residues. J was trimmed by 9 bases and V by 3 bases; bases with no gene match: 11. Nominally healthy donors provided the samples, though records likely missed some immune exposures. Vbeta (60) and Jbeta (13) primers were used in the PCR. Libraries were prepared by immunoSEQ multiplex PCR; TCRdb keeps only in-frame clonotypes and omits some of them. The sample gives about 160,000 clones, roughly 84% of which show up once; 1.5% to 2.5% is in the top ten.

This sequence was found in a man between 18 and 29 years old in good health and CMV-seronegative. The genes are TRBV9 and TRBJ2-5, with TRBD1 identical over 7 bases. Sequencing input: PBMCs. DNA for the CDR3: TGTGCCAGCAGCGCAGGACAGGTGCAAGGGGCCCAGTACTTC. It translates to CASSAGQVQGAQYF.